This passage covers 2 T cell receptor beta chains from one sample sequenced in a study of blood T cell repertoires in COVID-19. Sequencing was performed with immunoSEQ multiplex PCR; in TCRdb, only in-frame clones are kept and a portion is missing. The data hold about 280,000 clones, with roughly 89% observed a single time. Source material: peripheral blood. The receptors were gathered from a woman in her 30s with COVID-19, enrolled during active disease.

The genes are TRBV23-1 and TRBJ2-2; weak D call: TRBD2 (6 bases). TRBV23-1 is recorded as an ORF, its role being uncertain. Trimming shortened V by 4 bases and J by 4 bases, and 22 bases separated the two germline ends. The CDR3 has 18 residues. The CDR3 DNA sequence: TGCGCCAGCAGTCGGCCGTTGATACGGGAGAAGGGCACCGGGGAGCTGTTTTTT. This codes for CASSRPLIREKGTGELFF.

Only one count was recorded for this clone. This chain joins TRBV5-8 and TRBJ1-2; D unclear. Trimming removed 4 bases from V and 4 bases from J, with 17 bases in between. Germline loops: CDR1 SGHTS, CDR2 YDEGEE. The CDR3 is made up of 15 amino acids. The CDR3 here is CASSGFGRDLYGYTF. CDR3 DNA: TGTGCCAGCAGCGGATTTGGACGGGATCTCTATGGCTACACCTTC.